Shown below are 15 T cell receptor beta chains from a single sample sequenced in a study of shared clonotypes between healthy human individuals (dated by TCRdb to about 2020). Library prep was done by the immunoSEQ multiplex PCR assay. In its TCRdb copy, this immuneACCESS table keeps in-frame sequences only and misses some clones. Where compared with another copy, unresolved V genes explain less than half of these, and the others have no known cause. The sample has 2 million to 3 million clones on record, 80% to 95% of them singletons. Of the sample, 0.36% falls within the top ten clones. Input material: naive CD4+ T cells from PBMCs. The label giving this sample's cell subset or site can be read as: CD45RA+ positively selected. The receptors were sampled from a man between 18 and 35 years old in good health. Some clones in this sample may be carry-over from other donors' samples.

The J gene is TRBJ2-3, the V gene TRBV5-1, with TRBD2 identical over 15 bases. There are 23 residues in the CDR3. Trimming removed 4 bases from V and 0 bases from J; junction bases left unmatched: 21. Per germline, CDR1 SGHRS and CDR2 YFSETQ. CDR3 DNA: TGCGCCAGCAGCGCCTCTCCGGGACTAGCGGGAGGTGCTACGTGGACTAGCACAGATACGCAGTATTTT. This sequence encodes CASSASPGLAGGATWTSTDTQYF.

A note on this clone: Other DNA sequences in the same sample also yield this CDR3. This sequence joins TRBV7-2 and TRBJ2-2, with no clear D. Germline V gene data show CDR1 as SGHTA and CDR2 as FQGNSA. The CDR3 has 12 residues. V lost 5 bases, J lost 3 bases, and 4 bases lay in between. CDR3 nucleotides: TGTGCCAGCAGCCTCGACACCGGGGAGCTGTTTTTT. Translation gives CASSLDTGELFF.

The V gene is TRBV7-8, the J gene TRBJ1-2; TRBD1 aligns across 7 bases. The J segment lost 5 bases and the V segment lost 3 bases, leaving 9 bases of the junction unmatched. CDR3 length: 15 residues. The V gene's germline CDR1 is SGHVS and CDR2 FQNEAQ. CDR3 in amino acids: CASSFRDRQPYGYTF. Here the CDR3 DNA reads TGTGCCAGCAGCTTTAGGGACAGACAGCCGTATGGCTACACCTTC.

The genes are TRBV7-9 and TRBJ2-7; a weak D match, TRBD2 (6 bases). Trimming took 5 bases from V and 0 from J, leaving 17 bases between them. Germline V gene sequence: CDR1 SEHNR, CDR2 FQNEAQ (reference sequence). This CDR3 contains 16 residues. Here the CDR3 reads CASSLSASVISYEQYF. CDR3 DNA: TGTGCCAGCAGCCTAAGTGCTAGCGTCATCTCCTACGAGCAGTACTTC. Combining the CDR3 with reference TRBV7-9 and TRBJ2-7 gives the whole variable domain DTGVSQNPRHKITKRGQNVTFRCDPISEHNRLYWYRQTLGQGPEFLTYFQNEAQLEKSRLLSDRFSAERPKGSFSTLEIQRTEQGDSAMYLCASSLSASVISYEQYFGPGTRLTVT.

The V gene is TRBV5-1, the J gene TRBJ2-3; D uncertain. The germline CDR1 and CDR2 sequences are SGHRS and YFSETQ. This CDR3 region has 16 residues. The V end lost 3 bases, the J end lost 0 bases, and 14 bases lay between the germline ends. The CDR3 protein is CASSYGPAASTDTQYF. As DNA, the CDR3 is TGCGCCAGCAGCTATGGACCCGCCGCTAGCACAGATACGCAGTATTTT. The full variable domain, completed using reference TRBV5-1 and TRBJ2-3, is KAGVTQTPRYLIKTRGQQVTLSCSPISGHRSVSWYQQTPGQGLQFLFEYFSETQRNKGNFPGRFSGRQFSNSRSEMNVSTLELGDSALYLCASSYGPAASTDTQYFGPGTRLTVL.

Concerning this clone: Different DNA sequences within this sample yield the same CDR3. The rearrangement joins TRBV2 to TRBJ1-3, with no clear D. The CDR3 is made up of 14 amino acids. The germline V and J ends were trimmed by 3 bases and 0 bases, with 6 bases remaining between them. Germline V gene sequence: CDR1 SNHLY, CDR2 FYNNEI. This chain's CDR3 is CASSDGGSGNTIYF. CDR3 nucleotide sequence: TGTGCCAGCAGTGATGGCGGCTCTGGAAACACCATATATTTT. The full variable domain, in which reference TRBV2 and TRBJ1-3 provide the parts outside the CDR3, is EPEVTQTPSHQVTQMGQEVILRCVPISNHLYFYWYRQILGQKVEFLVSFYNNEISEKSEIFDDQFSVERPDGSNFTLKIRSTKLEDSAMYFCASSDGGSGNTIYFGEGSWLTVV.

This clone was seen only a few times. The chain is built from TRBV5-6 and TRBJ1-5, with D possibly being TRBD1 (6 bases). Germline V gene data show CDR1 as SGHDT and CDR2 as YYEEEE. V dropped 4 bases and J dropped 3 bases, with 14 bases sitting between them. The CDR3 sequence is 15 residues long. CDR3 sequence reads: CASSQAGANNQPQHF. The CDR3 bases are TGTGCCAGCAGCCAGGCGGGGGCGAACAATCAGCCCCAGCATTTT.

The rearrangement links TRBV5-4 to TRBJ1-2; TRBD1 aligns across 12 bases. V shed 4 bases, J shed 8 bases, and the junction held 9 bases outside the gene matches. The CDR3 consists of 15 residues. The germline CDR1 and CDR2 sequences are SGHNT and YYREEE (reference sequence). CDR3 residues: CASSRLGQGARGYTF. The CDR3 DNA follows: TGTGCCAGCAGCCGTCTGGGACAGGGGGCTCGGGGCTACACCTTC.

This clone was detected once. The chain employs TRBV7-9 and TRBJ1-2, with a possible D match to TRBD1 (6 bases). Germline V gives CDR1 SEHNR, CDR2 FQNEAQ (reference sequence). This CDR3 region has 16 residues. The V gene lost 0 bases and the J gene lost 3 bases, with 14 bases spanning the gap. The CDR3 nucleotides are TGTGCCAGCAGCTTAGCCGGGGCAGGGGTGGACTATGGCTACACCTTC. It translates to CASSLAGAGVDYGYTF. The complete variable domain, with remaining parts taken from reference TRBV7-9 and TRBJ1-2, reads DTGVSQNPRHKITKRGQNVTFRCDPISEHNRLYWYRQTLGQGPEFLTYFQNEAQLEKSRLLSDRFSAERPKGSFSTLEIQRTEQGDSAMYLCASSLAGAGVDYGYTFGSGTRLTVV.

This chain joins TRBV19 and TRBJ1-2; tentative D call: TRBD1 (5 bases). The V and J ends lost 6 bases and 3 bases respectively, with 11 bases between them. CDR1 is LNHDA, CDR2 SQIVND, per germline (reference sequence). This CDR3 contains 13 residues. The CDR3 is CASRGQGHYGYTF. The CDR3 nucleotides are TGTGCCAGTAGGGGGCAGGGACACTATGGCTACACCTTC.

Concerning this clone: Other DNA sequences in this specimen translate into the identical CDR3. The gene calls are TRBV6-5 and TRBJ1-3, with no clear D. Per the germline V gene, CDR1 is MNHEY and CDR2 is SVGAGI. The CDR3 runs to 14 residues. The V and J ends lost 0 bases and 0 bases respectively, with 3 bases between them. The CDR3 sequence is CASSYSVSGNTIYF. CDR3 bases: TGTGCCAGCAGTTACTCTGTCTCTGGAAACACCATATATTTT.

A note on this clone: A much bigger clone sits one base away, suggesting this may be a read error. The same CDR3 also results from other DNA sequences found in this sample. V is TRBV25-1 and J is TRBJ2-5; D is undetermined. V was trimmed by 6 bases and J by 4 bases, leaving 6 bases between them. Per germline, CDR1 MGHDK and CDR2 SYGVNS. The length of the CDR3 is 11 residues. The CDR3 DNA reads TGTGCCAGCAGCGTAGCAGAGACCCAGTACTTC. Its translation: CASSVAETQYF.

This chain links TRBV27 with TRBJ2-1; weak D call: TRBD1 (5 bases). V lost 9 bases and J 5 bases, leaving 8 bases between the germline ends. This CDR3 has 11 residues. Germline V gene data show CDR1 as MNHEY and CDR2 as SMNVEV (reference sequence). The CDR3 DNA reads as TGTGCCAGAGGACACAACAATGAGCAGTTCTTC. The encoded protein is CARGHNNEQFF.

This chain joins TRBV29-1 and TRBJ1-2, with TRBD1 matching 9 bases. Per the germline V gene, CDR1 is SQVTM and CDR2 is ANQGSEA. With V trimmed by 6 bases and J by 2 bases, 7 bases remained unmatched. The CDR3 covers 14 residues. CDR3 bases: TGCAGCGTCTCCGGACAGGGGTACAACTATGGCTACACCTTC. Amino acid sequence: CSVSGQGYNYGYTF.

This clone came up a few times. The gene calls are TRBV28 and TRBJ2-1, with 10 bases that match TRBD2. Germline V gives CDR1 MDHEN, CDR2 SYDVKM. The CDR3 is made up of 16 amino acids. Unmatched junction bases numbered 5, after V lost 5 bases and J lost 1 base. The CDR3, as DNA: TGTGCCAGCAGTCACGGACTAGCGGTTTCCTACAATGAGCAGTTCTTC. Protein sequence: CASSHGLAVSYNEQFF.